This T cell receptor beta chain originates from a study of blood T cells in healthy people across ages. With 2 bases removed from V and 14 bases from J, the gap between germline ends came to 10 bases. Germline V gene sequence: CDR1 KGHSY, CDR2 FQNENV. The CDR3 has 11 amino acids. This clonotype was counted between two and nine times. Sample-barcoded 5' priming and a J-beta primer mix drove a second PCR of about 6 to 12 cycles. Each cDNA molecule carried a tag from a template-switch adaptor that contained 12 random nucleotides. Every sample gave at least 2.5 million paired-end reads containing CDR3. TCRdb independently ran MiXCR on the 5' RACE reads; one entry per CDR3 protein. This sample has about 830,000 distinct CDR3 sequences, with approximately 67% found just once.

The clonotype was recovered from a man aged 25 to 45 in good health. V and J are TRBV16 and TRBJ2-4; possibly TRBD1 or TRBD2 for D (5 bases each). Input material: blood. The CDR3 sequence is CASSQGDVKYF. As DNA, the CDR3 is TGTGCCAGCAGCCAAGGGGACGTCAAGTACTTC.